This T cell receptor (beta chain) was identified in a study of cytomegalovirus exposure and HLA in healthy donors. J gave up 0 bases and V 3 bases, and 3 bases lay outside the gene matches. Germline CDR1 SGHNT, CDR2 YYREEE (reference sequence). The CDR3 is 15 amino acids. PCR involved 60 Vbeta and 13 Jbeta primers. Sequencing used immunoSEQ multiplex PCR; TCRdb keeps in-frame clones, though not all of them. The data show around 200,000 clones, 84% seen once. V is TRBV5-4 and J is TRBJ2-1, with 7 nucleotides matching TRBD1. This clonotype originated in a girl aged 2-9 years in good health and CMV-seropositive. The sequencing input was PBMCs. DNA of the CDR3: TGTGCCAGCAGCTCCAGACAGGGCTCCTACAATGAGCAGTTCTTC. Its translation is CASSSRQGSYNEQFF.